Given below is one T cell receptor beta chain in context. As yet, its antigen is unknown. These data are taken from a study of identical twins' blood T cells. TCRdb re-called the 5' RACE reads through MiXCR, storing one row per CDR3 protein. There are 400,000 or so distinct CDR3 sequences in the sample; roughly 27% occur only once, and 6.1% lies in the top ten. Regarding the study as a whole: Each donor's most abundant TCRbeta clonotypes shared more CDR3 sequences with her twin than unrelated donors. Environmental influences on twin similarity could not be excluded.

The V gene's germline CDR1 is MNHEY and CDR2 SVGAGI. The CDR3 runs 14 residues. Trimming took 3 bases from V and 9 from J, leaving 15 bases between them. Three pairs of healthy female monozygous twins were the donors. Sequencing used PBMCs. This TCR was sampled from a woman between 18 and 55 years old in good health. The V gene is TRBV6-5, the J gene TRBJ2-1; D gene unclear. CDR3: CASSYGSPSSEQFF. In nucleotides, the CDR3 is TGTGCCAGCAGTTATGGGTCTCCCTCGAGTGAGCAGTTCTTC.